This entry lists 19 T cell receptor beta chains sequenced from one sample in a study of regulatory T cells in long-lasting Graves disease. As for time point: newly diagnosed GD, antithyroid drugs for less than 3 months. The TCR library was prepared using RNA isolated from PBMCs. Construction of the TCR beta libraries employed iRepertoire HTBI primers in conjunction with Arm-PCR of CDR3 regions. TCRdb used MiXCR to reprocess the multiplex PCR reads, holding one entry per CDR3 protein. Of about 620,000 distinct CDR3 sequences listed, under 20% were seen once; the top ten hold roughly 18%. These same data were also listed under a study on T cells in Graves' hyperthyroidism and ophthalmopathy.

The input for sequencing was peripheral blood mononuclear cells (PBMCs), taken at new diagnosis, from a patient treated with antithyroid drugs. These receptors all come from a woman younger than 45 with Graves disease.

This chain joins TRBV28 and TRBJ2-2; D unresolved. The CDR3 has 11 amino acids. Germline V lookup: CDR1 MDHEN, CDR2 SYDVKM. Trimming pared 7 bases from V and 4 bases from J, leaving 4 bases between. The CDR3 region has the DNA TGTGCCAGCAAGAGCACCGGGGAGCTGTTTTTT. It specifies CASKSTGELFF.

There are a few counts of this clonotype. This rearrangement joins TRBV18 to TRBJ2-7; D is possibly TRBD2 (6 bases). Trimming removed 3 bases from V and 0 bases from J, with 12 bases in between. The CDR3 length is 15 residues. From germline, CDR1 is KGHSH and CDR2 LQKENI. DNA of the CDR3: TGTGCCAGCTCACCCGCGGGGTCTAGCTCCTACGAGCAGTACTTC. Amino acids: CASSPAGSSSYEQYF. The full variable domain, with the rest looked up from reference TRBV18 and TRBJ2-7, is NAGVMQNPRHLVRRRGQEARLRCSPMKGHSHVYWYRQLPEEGLKFMVYLQKENIIDESGMPKERFSAEFPKEGPSILRIQQVVRGDSAAYFCASSPAGSSSYEQYFGPGTRLTVT.

This clonotype occurred a few times. V is TRBV30 and J is TRBJ1-1, with D possibly TRBD1 on 5 matching bases. The CDR3 totals 13 residues. Trimming removed 2 bases from V and 7 bases from J, with 14 bases in between. The germline gives CDR1 GTSNPN, CDR2 SVGIG (reference sequence). The CDR3 DNA reads TGTGCCTGGAGTCAAAGGGGCTGGGGTGAAGCTTTCTTT. As protein: CAWSQRGWGEAFF.

This clonotype occurred many times. CDR3 loop: CASSGIGQGKDEAFF. The CDR3 nucleotides are TGTGCCAGCAGTGGAATAGGACAGGGGAAGGATGAAGCTTTCTTT. The chain is built from TRBV6-1 and TRBJ1-1; 9 nucleotides match TRBD1. The V gene end was trimmed by 4 bases and the J gene end by 7 bases; junction bases not matched to a gene: 10. The CDR3 sequence is 15 residues long. The germline CDR1 and CDR2 sequences are MNHNS and SASEGT.

The J gene is TRBJ2-2, the V gene TRBV13, with TRBD1 matching over 12 bases. Unmatched junction bases numbered 6, after V lost 8 bases and J lost 5 bases. CDR3 size: 15 residues. Germline CDR1 and CDR2: PRHDT and FYEKMQ (reference sequence). Written as DNA, the CDR3 is TGTGCCAGCGGGGACAGGGGGCGCCCGACCGGGGAGCTGTTTTTT. This translates into CASGDRGRPTGELFF.

Only a few counts were recorded for this clonotype. The chain is built from TRBV29-1 and TRBJ2-1, with 10 bases matching TRBD2. Germline V CDR1 and CDR2: SQVTM, ANQGSEA. The CDR3 is 13 residues long. The V and J ends lost 6 bases and 8 bases, in that order; junction bases with no gene match: 7. In DNA form, the CDR3 reads TGCAGCGTGGGGACTAGCGTTGGGGATGAGCAGTTCTTC. Translation: CSVGTSVGDEQFF.

The V call is TRBV5-1, the J call TRBJ2-3, with D maybe TRBD2 (7 bases). The CDR3 is 15 amino acids. The germline V gene encodes CDR1 SGHRS and CDR2 YFSETQ. V was cut by 4 bases and J by 4 bases, with 16 bases left in between. CDR3 in amino acids: CASSLSGGVADTQYF. In DNA form, the CDR3 reads TGCGCCAGCAGCCTTTCGGGGGGCGTAGCAGATACGCAGTATTTT.

The sample holds one count of this clonotype. The chain uses TRBV4-1 and TRBJ2-3; 8 nucleotides line up with TRBD2. From germline, CDR1 is MGHRA and CDR2 YSYEKL. The CDR3 has 19 residues. V gave up 4 bases and J gave up 0 bases; unmatched junction bases: 15. The CDR3 here is CASSLYVASGLGSTDTQYF. In DNA, the CDR3 is TGCGCCAGCAGCCTCTACGTAGCTAGCGGGTTAGGGAGCACAGATACGCAGTATTTT.

This clonotype was seen repeatedly, ten times or more. V is TRBV7-3 and J is TRBJ2-1; tentatively, D is TRBD2 (5 bases). The CDR3 runs 14 residues. The V end lost 0 bases, the J end lost 8 bases, and 11 bases lay between the germline ends. CDR1 is SGHTA, CDR2 FQGTGA, per germline. CDR3 protein: CASSLTGSRDEQFF. In DNA, the CDR3 is TGTGCCAGCAGCTTAACCGGCTCGAGGGATGAGCAGTTCTTC.

The chain employs TRBV20-1 and TRBJ1-1; a possible D gene is TRBD1 (5 bases). Germline assignment: CDR1 DFQATT and CDR2 SNEGSKA (reference sequence). Deletions cut 3 bases from V and 4 bases from J, with 21 bases between. The CDR3 runs 16 residues. DNA for the CDR3: TGCAGTGCTAGGGGGTTTATTGTGTCAGGGAGCACTGAAGCTTTCTTT. Its translation: CSARGFIVSGSTEAFF.

This clonotype occurred a few times. This chain joins TRBV28 and TRBJ1-5; D possibly corresponds to TRBD1 (5 bases). The CDR3 totals 18 residues. Germline CDR1 MDHEN, CDR2 SYDVKM. V lost 3 bases, J lost 2 bases, and 20 bases lay in between. The CDR3 reads CASSFVGLNIVGNQPQHF. Here the CDR3 DNA reads TGTGCCAGCAGTTTTGTGGGACTCAATATAGTTGGCAATCAGCCCCAGCATTTT. Based on the CDR3 plus reference TRBV28 and TRBJ1-5, the full variable domain is DVKVTQSSRYLVKRTGEKVFLECVQDMDHENMFWYRQDPGLGLRLIYFSYDVKMKEKGDIPEGYSVSREKKERFSLILESASTNQTSMYLCASSFVGLNIVGNQPQHFGDGTRLSIL.

This clonotype was picked up many times. This chain links TRBV2 with TRBJ1-2, with D unresolved. This CDR3 is built from 14 residues. V dropped 2 bases and J dropped 2 bases, with 9 bases sitting between them. Germline V gene lookup returns CDR1 SNHLY and CDR2 FYNNEI. CDR3 sequence reads: CASSESATNYGYTF. In DNA form, the CDR3 reads TGTGCCAGCAGTGAAAGTGCCACAAACTATGGCTACACCTTC.

J is TRBJ2-7 and V is TRBV20-1; 8 bases are shared with TRBD2. CDR1 DFQATT and CDR2 SNEGSKA come from the germline V gene (reference sequence). This CDR3 is built from 15 residues. CDR3 sequence reads: CSPIGAGDGRDEQYF. In DNA form, the CDR3 reads TGCAGCCCAATTGGAGCGGGAGACGGGCGCGACGAGCAGTACTTC.

This clonotype appeared a few times. The rearrangement links TRBV3-1 to TRBJ2-3, with D perhaps TRBD2 (5 bases). This CDR3 spans 16 amino acids. V was clipped by 4 bases and J by 0 bases, with 14 bases between them. Germline V gene lookup returns CDR1 LGHDT and CDR2 YNNKEL (reference sequence). This chain's CDR3 is CASSLSGVRSTDTQYF. CDR3 DNA: TGTGCCAGCAGCCTGTCCGGGGTCAGGAGCACAGATACGCAGTATTTT.

This clonotype was recorded many times. The chain carries TRBV10-3 and TRBJ1-1; TRBD1 might be the D (5 bases). The CDR3 contains 14 residues. The V end was cut by 7 bases, the J end by 4 bases, with 16 bases between. The germline V gene has CDR1 ENHRY and CDR2 SYGVKD. The CDR3 here is CAINGGGISTEAFF. In DNA form, the CDR3 reads TGTGCCATCAATGGGGGGGGGATTAGCACTGAAGCTTTCTTT.

This chain joins TRBV18 and TRBJ1-1; tentative D call: TRBD1 (6 bases). CDR3 length equals 14 residues. Germline V CDR1 and CDR2: KGHSH, LQKENI. The germline V and J ends were trimmed by 4 bases and 2 bases, with 11 bases remaining between them. CDR3 DNA sequence: TGTGCCAGCTCACTGCCGGGGGCCAACACTGAAGCTTTCTTT. It encodes CASSLPGANTEAFF.

The chain joins TRBV24-1 to TRBJ1-2; D gene uncertain. Germline V gene sequence: CDR1 KGHDR, CDR2 SFDVKD. This CDR3 is 12 amino acids long. Trimming left V 2 bases short and J 8 bases short, with 8 bases between. DNA of the CDR3: TGTGCCACCAGTGATTCGCCCGGGGGCTACACCTTC. Protein: CATSDSPGGYTF.

This clonotype appeared many times. The rearrangement uses TRBV28 and TRBJ2-3; TRBD1 matches 7 bases. J gave up 1 base and V 4 bases, and 2 bases lay outside the gene matches. From germline, CDR1 is MDHEN and CDR2 SYDVKM. The CDR3 runs 14 residues. This CDR3 reads CASSSGTGTDTQYF. CDR3 DNA sequence: TGTGCCAGCAGTTCCGGGACAGGCACAGATACGCAGTATTTT.

The genes are TRBV12-3 or TRBV12-4 and TRBJ2-5, with TRBD2 identical over 12 bases. The CDR3 covers 15 residues. Germline trimming cut 6 bases from V and 9 bases from J; bases unmatched to any gene: 11. The CDR3, as DNA: TGTGCCAGCAGCGGGACTAGCGGGCACTCCGAGGCCCAGTACTTC. Its protein is CASSGTSGHSEAQYF.